This T cell receptor (beta chain) was sequenced for a study of molecular identifiers for immune sequencing clone quantification. V lost 7 bases, J lost 6 bases, and 10 bases stayed unmatched. Looked up from germline, CDR1 is MNHEY and CDR2 is SVGAGI. CDR3 length equals 15 residues. One entry per CDR3 protein results from TCRdb running MiXCR on the PCR reads. The table lists about 54,000 distinct CDR3 sequences, under 30% of them singletons, with around 1.8% in the top ten. In its sample, this clonotype was seen many times. This chain connects TRBV6-5 to TRBJ2-3, with 10 bases lining up with TRBD2. The TCR was taken from a human donor in good health. Some libraries in this study had Jurkat cell RNA spiked in. Sequencing input: naive CD8+ T cells from blood, with Jurkat cell RNA spiked in. Described subset: FACS-sorted CD8+CD4-CCR7+CD45RA+ naive T cells. This chain's CDR3 is CASTPIAGGPDTQYF. CDR3 in DNA: TGTGCCAGCACCCCGATAGCGGGGGGCCCCGATACGCAGTATTTT.